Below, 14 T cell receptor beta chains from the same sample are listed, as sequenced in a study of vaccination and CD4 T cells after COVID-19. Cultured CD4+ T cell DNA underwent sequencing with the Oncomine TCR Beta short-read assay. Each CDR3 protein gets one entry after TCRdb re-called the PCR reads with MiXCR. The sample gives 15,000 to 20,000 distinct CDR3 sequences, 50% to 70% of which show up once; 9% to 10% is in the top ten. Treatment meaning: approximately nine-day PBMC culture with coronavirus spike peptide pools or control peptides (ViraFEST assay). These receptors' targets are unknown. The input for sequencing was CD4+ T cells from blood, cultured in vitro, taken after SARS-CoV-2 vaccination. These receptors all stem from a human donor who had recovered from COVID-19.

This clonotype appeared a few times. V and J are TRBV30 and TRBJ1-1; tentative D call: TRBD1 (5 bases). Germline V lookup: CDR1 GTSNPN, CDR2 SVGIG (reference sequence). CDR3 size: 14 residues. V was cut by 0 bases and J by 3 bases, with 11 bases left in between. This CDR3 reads CAWSVSRGDTEAFF. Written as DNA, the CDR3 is TGTGCCTGGAGTGTTTCAAGAGGGGACACTGAAGCTTTCTTT.

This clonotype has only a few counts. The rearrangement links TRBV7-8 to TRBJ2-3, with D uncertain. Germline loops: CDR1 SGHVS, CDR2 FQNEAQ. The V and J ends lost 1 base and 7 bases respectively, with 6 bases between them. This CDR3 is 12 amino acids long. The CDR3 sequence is CASSLEGNTQYF. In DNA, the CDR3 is TGTGCCAGCAGCTTAGAGGGAAATACGCAGTATTTT.

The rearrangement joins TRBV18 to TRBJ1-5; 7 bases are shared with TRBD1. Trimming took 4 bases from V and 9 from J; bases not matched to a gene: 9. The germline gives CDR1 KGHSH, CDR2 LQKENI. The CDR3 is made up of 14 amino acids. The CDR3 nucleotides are TGTGCCAGCTCACTCGACAGGGCCAGAACGCCCCAGCATTTT. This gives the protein CASSLDRARTPQHF.

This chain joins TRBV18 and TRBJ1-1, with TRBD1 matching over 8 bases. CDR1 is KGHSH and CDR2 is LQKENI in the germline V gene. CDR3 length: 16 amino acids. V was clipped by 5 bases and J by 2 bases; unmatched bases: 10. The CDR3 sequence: CASSKGAGTGNTEAFF. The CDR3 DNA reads TGTGCCAGCTCAAAAGGTGCCGGGACAGGAAACACTGAAGCTTTCTTT.

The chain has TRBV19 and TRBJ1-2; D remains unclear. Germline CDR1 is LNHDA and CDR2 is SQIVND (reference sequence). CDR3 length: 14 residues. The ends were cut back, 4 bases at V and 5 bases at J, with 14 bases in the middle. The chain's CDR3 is CASSTQDRAYGYTF. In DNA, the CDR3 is TGTGCCAGTAGTACCCAGGATCGGGCTTATGGCTACACCTTC. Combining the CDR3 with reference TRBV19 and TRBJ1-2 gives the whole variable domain DGGITQSPKYLFRKEGQNVTLSCEQNLNHDAMYWYRQDPGQGLRLIYYSQIVNDFQKGDIAEGYSVSREKKESFPLTVTSAQKNPTAFYLCASSTQDRAYGYTFGSGTRLTVV.

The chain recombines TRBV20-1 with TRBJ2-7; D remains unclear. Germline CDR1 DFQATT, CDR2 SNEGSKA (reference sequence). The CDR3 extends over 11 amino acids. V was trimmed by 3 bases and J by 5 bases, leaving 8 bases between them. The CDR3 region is CSASLLNEQYF. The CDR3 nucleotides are TGCAGTGCTAGTCTCCTAAACGAGCAGTACTTC.

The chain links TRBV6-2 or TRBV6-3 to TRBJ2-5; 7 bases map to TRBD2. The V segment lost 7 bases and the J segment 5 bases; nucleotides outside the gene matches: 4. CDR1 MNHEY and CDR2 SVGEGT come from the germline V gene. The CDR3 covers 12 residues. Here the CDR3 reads CASTTGGETQYF. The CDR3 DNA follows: TGTGCCAGCACGACCGGGGGGGAGACCCAGTACTTC.

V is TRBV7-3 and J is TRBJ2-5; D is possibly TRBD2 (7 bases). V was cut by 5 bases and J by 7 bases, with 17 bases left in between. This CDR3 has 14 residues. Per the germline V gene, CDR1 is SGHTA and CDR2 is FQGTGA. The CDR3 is CASSASGGRGTQYF. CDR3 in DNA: TGTGCCAGCAGCGCGTCCGGGGGGCGAGGGACCCAGTACTTC. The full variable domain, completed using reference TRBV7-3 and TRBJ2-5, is GAGVSQTPSNKVTEKGKYVELRCDPISGHTALYWYRQSLGQGPEFLIYFQGTGAADDSGLPNDRFFAVRPEGSVSTLKIQRTERGDSAVYLCASSASGGRGTQYFGPGTRLLVL.

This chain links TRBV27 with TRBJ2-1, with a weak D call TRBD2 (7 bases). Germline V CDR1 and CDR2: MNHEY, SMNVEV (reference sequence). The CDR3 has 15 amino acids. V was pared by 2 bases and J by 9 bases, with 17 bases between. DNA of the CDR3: TGTGCCAGCAGTTTAATGAGGGGGGGCCGGGGTGAGCAGTTCTTC. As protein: CASSLMRGGRGEQFF.

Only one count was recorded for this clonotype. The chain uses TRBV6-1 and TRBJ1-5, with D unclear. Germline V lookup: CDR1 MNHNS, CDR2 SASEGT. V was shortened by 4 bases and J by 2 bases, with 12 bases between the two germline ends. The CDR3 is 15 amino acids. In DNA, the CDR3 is TGTGCCAGCAGTGCGCTAACCGTAGGCAATCAGCCCCAGCATTTT. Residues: CASSALTVGNQPQHF.

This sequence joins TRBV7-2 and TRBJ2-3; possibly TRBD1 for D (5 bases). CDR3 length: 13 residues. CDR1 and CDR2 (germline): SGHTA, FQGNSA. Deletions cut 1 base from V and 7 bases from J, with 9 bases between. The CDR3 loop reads CASSLVGANTQYF. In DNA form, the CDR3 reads TGTGCCAGCAGCTTAGTTGGGGCAAATACGCAGTATTTT.

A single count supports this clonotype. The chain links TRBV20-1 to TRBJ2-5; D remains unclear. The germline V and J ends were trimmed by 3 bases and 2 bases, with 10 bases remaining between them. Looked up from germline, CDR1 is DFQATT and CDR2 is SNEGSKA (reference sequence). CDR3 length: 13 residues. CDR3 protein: CSASAPAQETQYF. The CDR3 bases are TGCAGTGCTAGTGCTCCGGCTCAAGAGACCCAGTACTTC.

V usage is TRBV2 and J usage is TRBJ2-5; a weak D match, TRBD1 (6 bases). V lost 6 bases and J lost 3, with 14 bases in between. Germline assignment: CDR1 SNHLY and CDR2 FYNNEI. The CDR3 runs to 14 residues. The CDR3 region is CASRTQTGKETQYF. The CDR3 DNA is TGTGCCAGCAGAACCCAGACAGGAAAAGAGACCCAGTACTTC.

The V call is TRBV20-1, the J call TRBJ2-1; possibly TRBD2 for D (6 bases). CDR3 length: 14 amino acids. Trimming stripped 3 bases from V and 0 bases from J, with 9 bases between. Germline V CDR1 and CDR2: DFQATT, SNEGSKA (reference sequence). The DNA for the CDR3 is TGCAGTGCTAGCCGGGGGAGCTCCTACAATGAGCAGTTCTTC. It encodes CSASRGSSYNEQFF.